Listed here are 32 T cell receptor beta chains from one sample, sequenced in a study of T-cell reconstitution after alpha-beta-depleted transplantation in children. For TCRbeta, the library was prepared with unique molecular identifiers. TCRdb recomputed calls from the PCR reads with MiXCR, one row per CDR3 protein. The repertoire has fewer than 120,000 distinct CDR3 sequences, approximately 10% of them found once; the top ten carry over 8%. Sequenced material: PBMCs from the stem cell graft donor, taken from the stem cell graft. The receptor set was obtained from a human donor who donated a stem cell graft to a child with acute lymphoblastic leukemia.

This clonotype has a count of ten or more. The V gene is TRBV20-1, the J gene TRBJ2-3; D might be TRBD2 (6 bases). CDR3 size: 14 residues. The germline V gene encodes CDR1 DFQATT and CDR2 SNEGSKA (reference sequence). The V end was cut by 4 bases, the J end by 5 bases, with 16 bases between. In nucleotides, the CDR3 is TGCAGTGCTACCTTTGGAGGGGTCAAAGATACGCAGTATTTT. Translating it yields CSATFGGVKDTQYF.

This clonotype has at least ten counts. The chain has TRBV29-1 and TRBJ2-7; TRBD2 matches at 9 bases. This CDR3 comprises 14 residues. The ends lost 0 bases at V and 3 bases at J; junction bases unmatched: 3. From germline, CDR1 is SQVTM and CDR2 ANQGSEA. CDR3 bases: TGCAGCGTTGAAGAGGCGGGAGGGCGCTACGAGCAGTACTTC. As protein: CSVEEAGGRYEQYF.

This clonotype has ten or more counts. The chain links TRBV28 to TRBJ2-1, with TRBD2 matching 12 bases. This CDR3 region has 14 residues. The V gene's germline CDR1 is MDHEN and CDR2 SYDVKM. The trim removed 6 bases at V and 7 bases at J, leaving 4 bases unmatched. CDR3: CASSPGLAGNEQFF. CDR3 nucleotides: TGTGCCAGCAGCCCCGGACTAGCGGGAAATGAGCAGTTCTTC.

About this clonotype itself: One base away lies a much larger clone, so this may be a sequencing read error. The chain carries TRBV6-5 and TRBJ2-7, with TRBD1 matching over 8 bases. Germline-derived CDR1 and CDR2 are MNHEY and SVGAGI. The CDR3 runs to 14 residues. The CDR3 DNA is TGTGCCAGCAGTTACTCTAGGACAGGGTACGAGCAGTGCTTC. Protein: CASSYSRTGYEQCF.

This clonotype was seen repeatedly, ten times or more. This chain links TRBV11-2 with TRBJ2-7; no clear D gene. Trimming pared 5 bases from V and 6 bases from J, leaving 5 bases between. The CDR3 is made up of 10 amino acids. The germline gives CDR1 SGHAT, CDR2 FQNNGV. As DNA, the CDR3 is TGTGCCAGCAGCCGTCGCGAGCAGTACTTC. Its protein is CASSRREQYF.

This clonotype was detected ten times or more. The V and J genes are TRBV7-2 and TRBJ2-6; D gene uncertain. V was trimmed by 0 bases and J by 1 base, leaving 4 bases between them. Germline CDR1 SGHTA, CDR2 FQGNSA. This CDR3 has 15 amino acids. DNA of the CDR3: TGTGCCAGCAGCTTAGCTGTTTCTGGGGCCAACGTCCTGACTTTC. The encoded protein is CASSLAVSGANVLTF.

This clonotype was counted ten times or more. CDR3: CASSRQGGSYNEQFF. Here the CDR3 DNA reads TGTGCCAGCAGCCGCCAGGGGGGGTCCTACAATGAGCAGTTCTTC. This chain uses TRBV25-1 with TRBJ2-1, with D possibly called TRBD1 or TRBD2 (7 bases each). The length of the CDR3 is 15 residues. Germline V lookup: CDR1 MGHDK, CDR2 SYGVNS. The ends were cut back, 6 bases at V and 1 base at J, with 13 bases in the middle.

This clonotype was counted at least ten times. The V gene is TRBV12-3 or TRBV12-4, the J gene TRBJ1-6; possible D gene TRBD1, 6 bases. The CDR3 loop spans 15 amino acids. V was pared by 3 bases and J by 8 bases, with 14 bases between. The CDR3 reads CASSFYYREDSPLHF. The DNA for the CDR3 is TGTGCCAGCAGTTTTTATTACAGGGAGGATTCACCCCTCCACTTT.

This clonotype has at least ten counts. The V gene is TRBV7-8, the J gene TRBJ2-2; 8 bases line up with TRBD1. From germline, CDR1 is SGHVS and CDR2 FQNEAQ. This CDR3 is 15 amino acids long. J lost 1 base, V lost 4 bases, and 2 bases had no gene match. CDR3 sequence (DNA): TGTGCCAGCAGCTCGGACAGGGTGAACACCGGGGAGCTGTTTTTT. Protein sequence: CASSSDRVNTGELFF.

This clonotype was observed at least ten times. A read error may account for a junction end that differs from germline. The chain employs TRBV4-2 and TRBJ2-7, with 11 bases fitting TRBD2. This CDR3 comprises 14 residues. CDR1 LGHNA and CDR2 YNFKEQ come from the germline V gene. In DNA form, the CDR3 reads TGTGCCAGCAGCCAAGATGCGGAGGTAGCGGGAGGGCAGTTC. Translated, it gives CASSQDAEVAGGQF.

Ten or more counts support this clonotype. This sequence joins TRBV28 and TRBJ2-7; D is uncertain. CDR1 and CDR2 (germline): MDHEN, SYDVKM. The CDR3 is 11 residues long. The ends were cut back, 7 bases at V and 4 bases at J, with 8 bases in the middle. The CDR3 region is CASTSSYEQYF. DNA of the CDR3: TGTGCCAGCACCTCATCTTACGAGCAGTACTTC.

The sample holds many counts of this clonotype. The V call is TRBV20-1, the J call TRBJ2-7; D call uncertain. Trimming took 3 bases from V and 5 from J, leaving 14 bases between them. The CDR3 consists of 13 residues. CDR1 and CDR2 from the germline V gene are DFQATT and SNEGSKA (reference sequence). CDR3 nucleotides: TGCAGTGCTAGGCCTGGGCCCCTCGACGAGCAGTACTTC. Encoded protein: CSARPGPLDEQYF.

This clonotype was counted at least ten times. The CDR3 reads CASSRDSNAEKLFF. As DNA, the CDR3 is TGTGCCAGCAGTAGGGACAGCAACGCTGAAAAACTGTTTTTT. The chain is built from TRBV6-1 and TRBJ1-4, with TRBD1 matching over 7 bases. Unmatched junction bases numbered 7, after V lost 5 bases and J lost 7 bases. The CDR3 sequence is 14 residues long. Germline CDR1 reads MNHNS; CDR2 reads SASEGT.

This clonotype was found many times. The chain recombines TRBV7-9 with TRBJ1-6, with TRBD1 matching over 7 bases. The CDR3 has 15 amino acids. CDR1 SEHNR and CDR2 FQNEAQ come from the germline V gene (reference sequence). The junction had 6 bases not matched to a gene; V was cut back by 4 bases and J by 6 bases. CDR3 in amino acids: CASSSLTGSNSPLHF. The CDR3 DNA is TGTGCCAGCAGCTCTCTGACAGGGAGTAATTCACCCCTCCACTTT.

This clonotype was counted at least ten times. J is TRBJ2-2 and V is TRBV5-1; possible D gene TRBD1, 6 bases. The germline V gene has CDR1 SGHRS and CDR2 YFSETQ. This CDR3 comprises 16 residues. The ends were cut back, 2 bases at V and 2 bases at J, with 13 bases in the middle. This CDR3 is CASSLTGLPNTGELFF. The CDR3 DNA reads TGCGCCAGCAGCTTAACAGGGCTCCCTAACACCGGGGAGCTGTTTTTT.

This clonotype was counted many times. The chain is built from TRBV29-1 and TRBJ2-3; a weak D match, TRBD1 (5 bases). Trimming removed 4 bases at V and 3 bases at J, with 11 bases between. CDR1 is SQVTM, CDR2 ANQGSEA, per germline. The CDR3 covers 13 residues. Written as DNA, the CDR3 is TGCAGCGTTGTGACAGTCGGGACAGATACGCAGTATTTT. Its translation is CSVVTVGTDTQYF.

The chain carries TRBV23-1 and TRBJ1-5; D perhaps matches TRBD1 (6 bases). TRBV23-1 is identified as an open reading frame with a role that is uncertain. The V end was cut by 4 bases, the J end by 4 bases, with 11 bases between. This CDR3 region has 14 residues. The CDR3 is CASSPWTENQPQHF. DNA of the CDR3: TGCGCCAGCAGTCCTTGGACAGAGAATCAGCCCCAGCATTTT.

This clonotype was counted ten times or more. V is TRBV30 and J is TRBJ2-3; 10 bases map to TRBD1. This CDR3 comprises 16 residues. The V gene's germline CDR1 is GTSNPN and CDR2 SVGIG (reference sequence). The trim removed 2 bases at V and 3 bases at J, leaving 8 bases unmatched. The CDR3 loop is CAWSRGGQGRTDTQYF. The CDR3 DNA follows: TGTGCCTGGAGTCGTGGGGGACAGGGGCGAACAGATACGCAGTATTTT.

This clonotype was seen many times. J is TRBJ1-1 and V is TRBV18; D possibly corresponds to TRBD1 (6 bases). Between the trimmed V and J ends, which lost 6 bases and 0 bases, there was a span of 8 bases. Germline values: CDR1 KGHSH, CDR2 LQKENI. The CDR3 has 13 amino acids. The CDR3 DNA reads TGTGCCAGCTCTGAGGGGGTGAACACTGAAGCTTTCTTT. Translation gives CASSEGVNTEAFF.

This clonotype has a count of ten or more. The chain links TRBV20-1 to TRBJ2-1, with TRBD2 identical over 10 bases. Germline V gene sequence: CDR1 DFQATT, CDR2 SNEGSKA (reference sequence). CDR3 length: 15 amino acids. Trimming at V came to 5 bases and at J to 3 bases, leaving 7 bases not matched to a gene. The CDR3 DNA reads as TGCAGTGCTTTCAGACTAGCGGGTCTCTACAATGAGCAGTTCTTC. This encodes CSAFRLAGLYNEQFF.

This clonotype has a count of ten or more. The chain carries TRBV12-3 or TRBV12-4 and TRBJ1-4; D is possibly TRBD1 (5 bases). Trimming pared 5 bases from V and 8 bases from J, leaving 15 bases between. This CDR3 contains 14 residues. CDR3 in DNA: TGTGCCAGCAGTCTCAGGGTTCCCAGCGAAAAACTGTTTTTT. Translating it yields CASSLRVPSEKLFF.

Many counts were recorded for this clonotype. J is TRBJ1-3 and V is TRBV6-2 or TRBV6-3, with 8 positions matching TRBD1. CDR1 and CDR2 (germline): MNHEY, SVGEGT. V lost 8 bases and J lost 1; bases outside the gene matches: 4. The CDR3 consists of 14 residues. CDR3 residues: CASDRGLSGNTIYF. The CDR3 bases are TGTGCCAGCGACAGGGGACTTTCTGGAAACACCATATATTTT.

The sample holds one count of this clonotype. The CDR3 here is CASSPGGGRQYF. CDR3 nucleotides: TGTGCCAGCAGCCCGGGAGGCGGGAGACAGTACTTC. The chain has TRBV7-3 and TRBJ2-7; 7 bases are a match to TRBD2. The length of the CDR3 is 12 residues. V trimming: 5 bases; J trimming: 10 bases; junction bases outside the gene matches: 8. In germline, CDR1 is SGHTA, CDR2 FQGTGA.

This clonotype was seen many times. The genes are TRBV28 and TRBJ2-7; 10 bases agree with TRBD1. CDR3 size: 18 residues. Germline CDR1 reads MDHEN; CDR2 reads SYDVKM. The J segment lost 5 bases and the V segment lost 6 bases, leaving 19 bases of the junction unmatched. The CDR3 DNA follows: TGTGCCAGCAGAGCCGGGACAGGGGTTGTCTTTTGGGGCCACGAGCAGTACTTC. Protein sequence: CASRAGTGVVFWGHEQYF.

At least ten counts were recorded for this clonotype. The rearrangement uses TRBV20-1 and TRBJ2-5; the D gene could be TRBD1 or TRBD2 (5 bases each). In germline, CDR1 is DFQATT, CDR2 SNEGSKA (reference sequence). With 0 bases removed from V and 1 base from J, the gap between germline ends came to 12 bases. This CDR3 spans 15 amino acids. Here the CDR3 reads CSARDSWGSQETQYF. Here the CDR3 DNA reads TGCAGTGCTAGAGATTCATGGGGGTCCCAAGAGACCCAGTACTTC.

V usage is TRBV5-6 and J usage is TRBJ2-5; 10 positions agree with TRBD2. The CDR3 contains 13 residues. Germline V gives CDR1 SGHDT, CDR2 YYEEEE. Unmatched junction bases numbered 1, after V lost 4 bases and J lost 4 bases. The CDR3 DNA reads TGTGCCAGCAGCAGACTAGCGGGAGAGACCCAGTACTTC. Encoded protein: CASSRLAGETQYF.

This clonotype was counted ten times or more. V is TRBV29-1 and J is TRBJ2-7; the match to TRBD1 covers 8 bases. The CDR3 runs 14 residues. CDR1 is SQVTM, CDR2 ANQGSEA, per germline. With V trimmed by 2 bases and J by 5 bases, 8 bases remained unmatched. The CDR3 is CSVESPHRGDEQYF. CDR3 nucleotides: TGCAGCGTTGAAAGCCCCCACAGGGGGGACGAGCAGTACTTC.

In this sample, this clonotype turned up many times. The CDR3 bases are TGTGCCAGCAGTGAAGGCCCGGGGACGACAGACTTGAACACTGAAGCTTTCTTT. Translating gives CASSEGPGTTDLNTEAFF. The V gene is TRBV2, the J gene TRBJ1-1; maybe TRBD1 (5 bases). The CDR3 has 18 amino acids. The ends were cut back, 1 base at V and 0 bases at J, with 18 bases in the middle. The germline V gene encodes CDR1 SNHLY and CDR2 FYNNEI.

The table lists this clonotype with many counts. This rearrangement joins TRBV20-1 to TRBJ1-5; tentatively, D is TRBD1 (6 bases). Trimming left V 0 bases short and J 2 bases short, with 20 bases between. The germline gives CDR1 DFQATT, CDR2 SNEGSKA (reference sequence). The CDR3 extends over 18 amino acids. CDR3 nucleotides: TGCAGTGCTAGAGATCGAGACAGGCGGATAAGGGGCAATCAGCCCCAGCATTTT. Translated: CSARDRDRRIRGNQPQHF.

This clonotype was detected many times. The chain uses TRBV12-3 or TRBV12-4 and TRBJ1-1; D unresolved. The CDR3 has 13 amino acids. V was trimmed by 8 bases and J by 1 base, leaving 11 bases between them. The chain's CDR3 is CASGYPTNTEAFF. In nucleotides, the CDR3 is TGTGCCAGCGGATATCCGACGAACACTGAAGCTTTCTTT.

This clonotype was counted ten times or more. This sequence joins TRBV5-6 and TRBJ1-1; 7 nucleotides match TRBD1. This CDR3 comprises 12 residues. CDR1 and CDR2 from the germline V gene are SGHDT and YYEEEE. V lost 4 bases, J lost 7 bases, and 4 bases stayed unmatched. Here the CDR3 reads CASSTDRIEAFF. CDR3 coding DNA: TGTGCCAGCAGCACGGACAGGATTGAAGCTTTCTTT.

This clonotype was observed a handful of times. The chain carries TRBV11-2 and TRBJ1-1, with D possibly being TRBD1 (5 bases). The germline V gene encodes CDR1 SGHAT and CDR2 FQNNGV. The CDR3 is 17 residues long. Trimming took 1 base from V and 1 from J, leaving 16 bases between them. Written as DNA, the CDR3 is TGTGCCAGCAGCTTAGCCCCAGGGATAATAGGGAACACTGAAGCTTTCTTT. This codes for CASSLAPGIIGNTEAFF. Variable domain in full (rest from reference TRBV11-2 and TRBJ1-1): EAGVAQSPRYKIIEKRQSVAFWCNPISGHATLYWYQQILGQGPKLLIQFQNNGVVDDSQLPKDRFSAERLKGVDSTLKIQPAKLEDSAVYLCASSLAPGIIGNTEAFFGQGTRLTVV.